The entry below describes one T cell receptor (beta chain). Its antigen is not identified. The CDR3 consists of 14 residues. CDR1 is KGHDR and CDR2 is SFDVKD in the germline V gene. This sample was included in a study of monozygotic twins with inflammatory bowel disease. The study's findings and limits: Variability in patient repertoires may have come partly from differing immunosuppressive treatments. IBD patients shared fewer clonotypes with other individuals than healthy twins, especially patients with disease activity signs.

Making cDNA involved eight separate reactions per sample. TCRdb reprocessed the 5' RACE reads, with one entry per CDR3 protein and no DNA. This listing includes approximately 400,000 distinct CDR3 sequences. J is TRBJ2-3 and V is TRBV24-1. This receptor was identified in a human donor with ulcerative colitis or Crohn's disease, or a healthy co-twin of an affected twin (not recorded which). The sequencing input was blood. This CDR3 is CATSDSTETDTQYF.